These 18 T cell receptor beta chains were sequenced from one sample in a study of patients and donors after allogeneic stem cell transplantation. TCRdb itself ran the RT-PCR reads through MiXCR, one entry per CDR3 protein. Seen here are about 960,000 distinct CDR3 sequences, roughly 18% observed once, and the top ten hold around 6%. The specimen was blood, either unsorted or a sorted T cell fraction (not recorded which). These receptors were obtained from a human donor who was either an allogeneic HSCT recipient or a stem cell or donor lymphocyte infusion donor (not recorded which). It is not recorded whose cells these are; they may come from a transplant donor.

This clonotype was recorded at least ten times. The CDR3 sequence is CASSRQGPYEQYF. The CDR3 DNA is TGTGCCAGCAGTCGACAGGGTCCATACGAGCAGTACTTC. The genes are TRBV12-3 or TRBV12-4 and TRBJ2-7; 7 positions agree with TRBD1. J gave up 4 bases and V 5 bases, and 5 bases lay outside the gene matches. This CDR3 spans 13 amino acids.

The chain couples TRBV28 to TRBJ1-1; 7 bases are a match to TRBD1. The V gene's germline CDR1 is MDHEN and CDR2 SYDVKM. The CDR3 totals 15 residues. V lost 9 bases and J lost 4; bases outside the gene matches: 14. The CDR3 coding sequence is TGTGCCAGTCTATTCCCAGGGGGAGGGTTCACTGAAGCTTTCTTT. Amino acids: CASLFPGGGFTEAFF.

This clonotype was observed at least ten times. This sequence joins TRBV10-3 and TRBJ1-2; D is unresolved. Germline CDR1 and CDR2: ENHRY and SYGVKD. Trimming took off 3 bases at V and 0 bases at J, with 17 bases between the two ends. This CDR3 spans 17 amino acids. This chain's CDR3 is CAISDPTVGLSNYGYTF. As DNA, the CDR3 is TGTGCCATCAGTGACCCGACGGTGGGTCTTTCTAACTATGGCTACACCTTC.

This chain links TRBV6-2 or TRBV6-3 with TRBJ1-1; no clear D gene. Deletions cut 0 bases from V and 1 base from J, with 6 bases between. This CDR3 comprises 14 residues. Germline V gives CDR1 MNHEY, CDR2 SVGEGT. The chain's CDR3 is CASSYSFGNTEAFF. In DNA form, the CDR3 reads TGTGCCAGCAGTTACTCTTTTGGGAACACTGAAGCTTTCTTT.

This clonotype was counted at least ten times. The genes are TRBV20-1 and TRBJ2-1; D might be TRBD2 (6 bases). The germline V gene has CDR1 DFQATT and CDR2 SNEGSKA (reference sequence). The CDR3 has 12 residues. V was pared by 5 bases and J by 6 bases, with 11 bases between. The DNA for the CDR3 is TGCAGTGCTGGACGTAGCGGCAATGAGCAGTTCTTC. It translates to CSAGRSGNEQFF.

The CDR3 DNA sequence: TGCAGTGCTACAAATCGACAGATAAGCACAGATACGCAGTATTTT. It is translated as CSATNRQISTDTQYF. The chain recombines TRBV20-1 with TRBJ2-3; tentatively, D is TRBD1 (5 bases). The V end was cut by 4 bases, the J end by 0 bases, with 14 bases between. Germline V gene sequence: CDR1 DFQATT, CDR2 SNEGSKA (reference sequence). CDR3 size: 15 residues.

The chain employs TRBV24-1 and TRBJ1-5; the match to TRBD1 covers 10 bases. The CDR3 has 16 residues. Losses at the gene ends were 4 bases for V and 2 bases for J; bases not matched to a gene: 4. In germline, CDR1 is KGHDR, CDR2 SFDVKD. CDR3: CATSEGQGPGNQPQHF. CDR3 DNA: TGTGCCACCAGTGAGGGACAGGGGCCGGGCAATCAGCCCCAGCATTTT.

This clonotype came up a few times. The genes are TRBV12-3 or TRBV12-4 and TRBJ1-1, with D perhaps matching TRBD1 (5 bases). The CDR3 consists of 14 residues. V lost 6 bases and J lost 0, with 11 bases in between. Written as DNA, the CDR3 is TGTGCCAGCAGACCGACAGAGATGAACACTGAAGCTTTCTTT. Amino acid sequence: CASRPTEMNTEAFF.

This clonotype turned up a few times. V gene TRBV5-5 combines with J gene TRBJ1-1; D gene uncertain. Between the trimmed V and J ends, which lost 3 bases and 1 base, there was a span of 10 bases. This CDR3 is 14 amino acids long. Germline values: CDR1 SGHKS, CDR2 YYEKEE (reference sequence). In nucleotides, the CDR3 is TGTGCCAGCAGCTCCATGTTGGGGAACACTGAAGCTTTCTTT. This gives the protein CASSSMLGNTEAFF.

The chain combines TRBV20-1 with TRBJ1-3; TRBD1 is a possible D gene (5 bases). The germline V gene has CDR1 DFQATT and CDR2 SNEGSKA (reference sequence). The length of the CDR3 is 14 residues. Trimming removed 6 bases at V and 2 bases at J, with 14 bases between. The CDR3 coding sequence is TGCAGTGCAACCTCGGGAGGGGCTGGAAACACCATATATTTT. It encodes CSATSGGAGNTIYF.

This clonotype was seen more than once but under ten times. The chain recombines TRBV30 with TRBJ2-2; D gene uncertain. The CDR3 is 12 amino acids. CDR1 and CDR2 (germline): GTSNPN, SVGIG (reference sequence). With 2 bases removed from V and 4 bases from J, the gap between germline ends came to 5 bases. In nucleotides, the CDR3 is TGTGCCTGGAGTTGGGCCACCGGGGAGCTGTTTTTT. As protein: CAWSWATGELFF.

This clonotype was recorded a few times. This chain connects TRBV6-2 or TRBV6-3 to TRBJ1-5; D uncertain. The germline V gene encodes CDR1 MNHEY and CDR2 SVGEGT. The V end lost 5 bases, the J end lost 7 bases, and 9 bases lay between the germline ends. This CDR3 is built from 12 residues. DNA of the CDR3: TGTGCCAGCAGTGACGGCGGGCAGCCCCAGCATTTT. Translated: CASSDGGQPQHF.

The V gene is TRBV24-1, the J gene TRBJ1-1; 8 positions agree with TRBD1. This CDR3 is built from 12 residues. The junction had 5 bases not matched to a gene; V was cut back by 7 bases and J by 8 bases. Germline V gene data show CDR1 as KGHDR and CDR2 as SFDVKD. As DNA, the CDR3 is TGTGCCACCAGCGCCGACAGGGGCGAAGCTTTCTTT. It translates to CATSADRGEAFF.

This clonotype turned up a few times. The V gene is TRBV25-1, the J gene TRBJ2-3; either TRBD1 or TRBD2 may fit D (5 bases each). Trimming took 1 base from V and 3 from J, leaving 14 bases between them. Per the germline V gene, CDR1 is MGHDK and CDR2 is SYGVNS. CDR3 size: 16 residues. CDR3 DNA: TGTGCCAGCAGTGAATGGGACGGTGGGGAGACAGATACGCAGTATTTT. It yields the protein CASSEWDGGETDTQYF.

The chain is built from TRBV5-5 and TRBJ1-2; D is uncertain. This CDR3 is 14 amino acids long. The V and J ends lost 4 bases and 8 bases respectively, with 18 bases between them. CDR1 and CDR2 (germline): SGHKS, YYEKEE (reference sequence). The CDR3 loop is CASSREAGMGGYTF. The CDR3 nucleotides read TGTGCCAGCAGCAGGGAGGCGGGAATGGGAGGCTACACCTTC.

Ten or more counts support this clonotype. The CDR3 region is CASSPRPGAGPFNEKLFF. The DNA for the CDR3 is TGTGCCAGCAGTCCAAGACCAGGGGCCGGACCCTTTAATGAAAAACTGTTTTTT. The chain couples TRBV12-3 or TRBV12-4 to TRBJ1-4; weak D call: TRBD1 (6 bases). Trimming removed 5 bases at V and 4 bases at J, with 23 bases between. The CDR3 has 18 residues.

The sample holds many counts of this clonotype. The rearrangement joins TRBV12-3 or TRBV12-4 to TRBJ1-1, with D uncertain. Trimming removed 4 bases at V and 3 bases at J, with 12 bases between. CDR3 length equals 14 residues. This chain's CDR3 is CASSWTGGYTEAFF. CDR3 DNA sequence: TGTGCCAGCAGTTGGACCGGCGGGTACACTGAAGCTTTCTTT.

This chain uses TRBV12-3 or TRBV12-4 with TRBJ2-3; 10 bases align to TRBD1. Losses at the gene ends were 6 bases for V and 2 bases for J; bases not matched to a gene: 5. This CDR3 is 15 amino acids long. The CDR3: CASRRTGGITDTQYF. CDR3 sequence (DNA): TGTGCCAGCAGGAGGACAGGGGGAATCACAGATACGCAGTATTTT.